Here is one TCR beta chain with its context. Its target is not known. The data belong to a study of vaccination and CD4 T cells after COVID-19. This CDR3 is built from 15 residues. With the Oncomine TCR Beta short-read assay, DNA from cultured CD4+ T cells was sequenced. TCRdb called the PCR reads again in MiXCR, with one record for every CDR3 protein. In the table there are roughly 7,000 distinct CDR3 sequences, 74% of which are singletons. The sample's treatment: roughly 11-day PBMC culture with coronavirus spike peptide pools or control peptides (ViraFEST assay). At both days 3 and 7, half the medium was replaced with fresh IL-2 medium.

This chain connects TRBV21-1 to TRBJ1-5; the table's TRBD1 call for D was not verified on the DNA. TRBV21-1 represents a pseudogene. Sequenced material: CD4+ T cells from blood, cultured in vitro. This clonotype was obtained from a human donor who had recovered from COVID-19. CDR3 nucleotide sequence: TGTGCCAGCAGCAGGCGGGGGGCTGGGAATCAGCCCCAGCATTTT. Protein product: CASSRRGAGNQPQHF.